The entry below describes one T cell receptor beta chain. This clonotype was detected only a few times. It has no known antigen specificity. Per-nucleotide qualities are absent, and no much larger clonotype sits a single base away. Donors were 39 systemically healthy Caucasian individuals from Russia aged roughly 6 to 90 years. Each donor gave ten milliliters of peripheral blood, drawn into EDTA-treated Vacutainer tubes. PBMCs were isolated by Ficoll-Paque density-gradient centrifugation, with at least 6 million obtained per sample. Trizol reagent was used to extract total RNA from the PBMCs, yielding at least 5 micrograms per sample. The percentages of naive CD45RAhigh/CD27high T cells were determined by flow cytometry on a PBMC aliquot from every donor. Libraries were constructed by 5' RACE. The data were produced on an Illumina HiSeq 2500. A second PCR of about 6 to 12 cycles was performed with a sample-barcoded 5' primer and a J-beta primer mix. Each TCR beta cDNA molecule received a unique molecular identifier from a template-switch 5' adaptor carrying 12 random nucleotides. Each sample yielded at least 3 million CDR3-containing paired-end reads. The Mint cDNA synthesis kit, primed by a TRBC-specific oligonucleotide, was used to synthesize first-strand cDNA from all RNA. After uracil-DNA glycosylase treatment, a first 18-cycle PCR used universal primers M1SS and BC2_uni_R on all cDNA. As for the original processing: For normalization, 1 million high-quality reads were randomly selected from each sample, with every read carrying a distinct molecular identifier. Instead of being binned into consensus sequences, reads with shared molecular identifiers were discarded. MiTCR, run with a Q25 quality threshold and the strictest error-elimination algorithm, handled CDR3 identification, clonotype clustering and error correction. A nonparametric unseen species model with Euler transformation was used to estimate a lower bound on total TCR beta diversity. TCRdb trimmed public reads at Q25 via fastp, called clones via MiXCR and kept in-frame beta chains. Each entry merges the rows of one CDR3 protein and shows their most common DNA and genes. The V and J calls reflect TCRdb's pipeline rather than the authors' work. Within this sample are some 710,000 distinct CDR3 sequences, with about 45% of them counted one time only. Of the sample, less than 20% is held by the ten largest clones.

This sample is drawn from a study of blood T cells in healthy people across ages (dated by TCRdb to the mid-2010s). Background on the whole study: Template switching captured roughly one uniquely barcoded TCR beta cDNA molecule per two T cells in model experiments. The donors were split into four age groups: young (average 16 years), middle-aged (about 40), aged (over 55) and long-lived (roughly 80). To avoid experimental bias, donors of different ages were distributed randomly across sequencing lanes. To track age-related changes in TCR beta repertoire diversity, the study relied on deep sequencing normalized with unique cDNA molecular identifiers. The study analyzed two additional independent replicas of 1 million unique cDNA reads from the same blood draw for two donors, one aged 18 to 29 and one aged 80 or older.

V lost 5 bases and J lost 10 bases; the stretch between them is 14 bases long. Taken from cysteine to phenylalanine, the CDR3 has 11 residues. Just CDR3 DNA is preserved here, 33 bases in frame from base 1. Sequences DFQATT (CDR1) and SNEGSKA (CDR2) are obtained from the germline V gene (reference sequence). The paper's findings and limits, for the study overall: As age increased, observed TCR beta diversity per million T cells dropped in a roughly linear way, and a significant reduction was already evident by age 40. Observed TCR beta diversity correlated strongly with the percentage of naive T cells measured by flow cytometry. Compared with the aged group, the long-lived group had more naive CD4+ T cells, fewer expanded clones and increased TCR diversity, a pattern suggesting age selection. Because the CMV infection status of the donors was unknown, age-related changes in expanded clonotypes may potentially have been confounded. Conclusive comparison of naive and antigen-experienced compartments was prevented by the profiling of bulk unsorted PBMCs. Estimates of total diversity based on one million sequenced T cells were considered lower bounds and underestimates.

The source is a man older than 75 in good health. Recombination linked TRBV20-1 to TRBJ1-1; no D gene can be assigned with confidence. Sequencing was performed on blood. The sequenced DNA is TGCAGTGCTGGGCCGGACCGGGGAGCTTTCTTT. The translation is CSAGPDRGAFF.